Following are 25 T cell receptor beta chains from one sample sequenced in a study of long-term antiretroviral therapy in people with HIV. Running of the v3.0 immunoSEQ assay took place at survey level. Clones were sequenced by immunoSEQ multiplex PCR, and TCRdb holds only the in-frame ones, with some missing. The data contain 35,000 or so clones, about three quarters of them singletons. The sample consisted of unsorted PBMCs, taken 2 years after starting antiretroviral therapy. All receptors come from a woman aged 45 to 65 with HIV.

CDR3 protein: CASSLIPGQTVYEQYF. Here the CDR3 DNA reads TGTGCCAGCAGTTTAATCCCGGGACAGACCGTCTACGAGCAGTACTTC. The genes are TRBV27 and TRBJ2-7; 7 bases are shared with TRBD1. Germline CDR1 and CDR2: MNHEY and SMNVEV (reference sequence). V lost 2 bases and J lost 3; bases outside the gene matches: 10. This CDR3 has 16 amino acids.

V usage is TRBV7-2 and J usage is TRBJ1-5, with 8 bases aligning to TRBD1. Germline V gene data show CDR1 as SGHTA and CDR2 as FQGNSA. This CDR3 contains 15 residues. The V gene end was trimmed by 5 bases and the J gene end by 1 base; junction bases not matched to a gene: 4. CDR3 sequence (DNA): TGTGCCAGCAGCAAACAGGGGGGGAGCAATCAGCCCCAGCATTTT. As protein: CASSKQGGSNQPQHF.

The chain uses TRBV5-6 and TRBJ1-5, with a tentative D call TRBD1 (5 bases). CDR1 is SGHDT, CDR2 YYEEEE, per germline. This CDR3 has 15 amino acids. V dropped 3 bases and J dropped 2 bases, with 12 bases sitting between them. CDR3 amino acids: CASSYAGTGNQPQHF. CDR3 in DNA: TGTGCCAGCAGCTATGCAGGGACTGGCAATCAGCCCCAGCATTTT.

The chain couples TRBV29-1 to TRBJ1-1, with D possibly matching TRBD1 (5 bases). CDR3 size: 15 residues. The germline V gene encodes CDR1 SQVTM and CDR2 ANQGSEA. The V end lost 3 bases, the J end lost 3 bases, and 17 bases lay between the germline ends. The CDR3: CSVEIPGRRHTEAFF. Here the CDR3 DNA reads TGCAGCGTTGAGATCCCGGGACGCCGGCACACTGAAGCTTTCTTT.

The V and J genes are TRBV27 and TRBJ2-5; 9 bases match TRBD2. Germline CDR1 is MNHEY and CDR2 is SMNVEV (reference sequence). V lost 8 bases, J lost 3 bases, and 4 bases stayed unmatched. The CDR3 sequence is 13 residues long. The CDR3 coding sequence is TGTGCCAGCCAGGGCGGGGGGGAAGAGACCCAGTACTTC. The encoded protein is CASQGGGEETQYF.

V and J are TRBV5-5 and TRBJ2-1, with D uncertain. Germline loops: CDR1 SGHKS, CDR2 YYEKEE (reference sequence). The V gene lost 4 bases and the J gene lost 6 bases, with 20 bases spanning the gap. This CDR3 is 16 amino acids long. Here the CDR3 reads CASSPYGNYKTNEQFF. The CDR3 bases are TGTGCCAGCAGCCCATATGGGAATTATAAGACCAATGAGCAGTTCTTC.

The chain links TRBV7-9 to TRBJ2-1; TRBD2 is a possible D gene (5 bases). This CDR3 is built from 15 residues. Germline CDR1 reads SEHNR; CDR2 reads FQNEAQ (reference sequence). The V gene lost 2 bases and the J gene lost 2 bases, with 10 bases spanning the gap. DNA of the CDR3: TGTGCCAGCAGCTTACCGGGGATAACCTACAATGAGCAGTTCTTC. This sequence encodes CASSLPGITYNEQFF. The full variable domain, in which reference TRBV7-9 and TRBJ2-1 provide the parts outside the CDR3, is DTGVSQNPRHKITKRGQNVTFRCDPISEHNRLYWYRQTLGQGPEFLTYFQNEAQLEKSRLLSDRFSAERPKGSFSTLEIQRTEQGDSAMYLCASSLPGITYNEQFFGPGTRLTVL.

The chain combines TRBV20-1 with TRBJ1-4; D gene ambiguous. Germline V gene data show CDR1 as DFQATT and CDR2 as SNEGSKA (reference sequence). Trimming took off 0 bases at V and 8 bases at J, with 1 base between the two ends. The CDR3 is 10 residues long. The CDR3 region is CSARDEKLFF. The DNA for the CDR3 is TGCAGTGCTAGAGACGAAAAACTGTTTTTT.

The chain joins TRBV27 to TRBJ2-5, with D maybe TRBD1 (6 bases). CDR1 is MNHEY, CDR2 SMNVEV, per germline (reference sequence). The CDR3 has 15 amino acids. V was clipped by 3 bases and J by 5 bases, with 16 bases between them. As DNA, the CDR3 is TGTGCCAGCAGTTTTATTGGAGCAGGGGACGAGACCCAGTACTTC. It translates to CASSFIGAGDETQYF.

The genes are TRBV5-6 and TRBJ2-1; 7 bases agree with TRBD1. The V gene end was trimmed by 4 bases and the J gene end by 7 bases; junction bases not matched to a gene: 5. Germline V gives CDR1 SGHDT, CDR2 YYEEEE. There are 13 residues in the CDR3. As DNA, the CDR3 is TGTGCCAGCAGCCTTAGGGGGCCGAATGAGCAGTTCTTC. This sequence encodes CASSLRGPNEQFF.

The CDR3 here is CASSGDPYNEQFF. CDR3 bases: TGTGCCAGCAGTGGAGACCCCTACAATGAGCAGTTCTTC. This chain connects TRBV6-1 to TRBJ2-1, with D uncertain. The CDR3 runs 13 residues. The V gene lost 4 bases and the J gene lost 2 bases, with 6 bases spanning the gap. Germline-derived CDR1 and CDR2 are MNHNS and SASEGT.

This chain uses TRBV27 with TRBJ2-3, with D possibly TRBD2 on 6 matching bases. CDR1 and CDR2 (germline): MNHEY, SMNVEV (reference sequence). This CDR3 contains 13 residues. V lost 7 bases and J lost 2, with 10 bases in between. The CDR3: CASKAGITDTQYF. The CDR3 DNA is TGTGCCAGCAAGGCGGGGATCACAGATACGCAGTATTTT.

The chain uses TRBV6-5 and TRBJ2-5; tentative D call: TRBD2 (6 bases). The CDR3 has 13 amino acids. Germline values: CDR1 MNHEY, CDR2 SVGAGI. V shed 4 bases and J shed 7 bases, with 13 bases lying between them. The DNA for the CDR3 is TGTGCCAGCAGTTCCCCGACTAGTCGGACCCAGTACTTC. Translated, it gives CASSSPTSRTQYF.

This rearrangement joins TRBV2 to TRBJ2-5; TRBD1 agrees at 8 bases. Germline V CDR1 and CDR2: SNHLY, FYNNEI. J was trimmed by 0 bases and V by 8 bases; bases with no gene match: 5. This CDR3 has 14 amino acids. CDR3 sequence: CASRTGPNQETQYF. CDR3 nucleotides: TGTGCCAGCCGGACAGGGCCCAACCAAGAGACCCAGTACTTC.

As concerns this clone: An end of the junction does not agree with germline; a read error may underlie this. This sequence joins TRBV30 and TRBJ1-3, with D tentatively TRBD1 (6 bases). Germline lookup yields CDR1 GTSNPN and CDR2 SVGIG (reference sequence). CDR3 length equals 15 residues. The CDR3 spells CAWGGRSSSGSTIYF. CDR3 DNA sequence: TGTGCCTGGGGGGGCAGGAGCAGTTCTGGAAGCACCATATATTTT.

The chain links TRBV7-9 to TRBJ1-1; 10 bases align to TRBD1. Per germline, CDR1 SEHNR and CDR2 FQNEAQ (reference sequence). This CDR3 contains 14 residues. The trim removed 3 bases at V and 7 bases at J, leaving 5 bases unmatched. The CDR3 region is CASSLGTGEGEAFF. Here the CDR3 DNA reads TGTGCCAGCAGCTTGGGGACAGGGGAGGGTGAAGCTTTCTTT.

This clone was counted only a few times. The chain's CDR3 is CASSLGGLDNEQFF. The CDR3 bases are TGCGCCAGCAGCCTAGGGGGCTTGGACAATGAGCAGTTCTTC. The rearrangement uses TRBV5-1 and TRBJ2-1, with 7 bases matching TRBD1. The CDR3 runs 14 residues. CDR1 SGHRS and CDR2 YFSETQ come from the germline V gene. V gave up 4 bases and J gave up 5 bases; unmatched junction bases: 6. The complete variable domain, with remaining parts taken from reference TRBV5-1 and TRBJ2-1, reads KAGVTQTPRYLIKTRGQQVTLSCSPISGHRSVSWYQQTPGQGLQFLFEYFSETQRNKGNFPGRFSGRQFSNSRSEMNVSTLELGDSALYLCASSLGGLDNEQFFGPGTRLTVL.

The chain uses TRBV18 and TRBJ2-7; possibly TRBD2 for D (6 bases). The V and J ends lost 3 bases and 9 bases respectively, with 18 bases between them. The CDR3 runs to 14 residues. CDR1 KGHSH and CDR2 LQKENI come from the germline V gene. The chain's CDR3 is CASSPGRPPSAQYV. In nucleotides, the CDR3 is TGTGCCAGCTCACCGGGGAGGCCCCCCTCCGCGCAGTACGTC.

This clone was counted a few times. J is TRBJ1-5 and V is TRBV11-2; no clear D. This CDR3 region has 14 residues. V was clipped by 5 bases and J by 5 bases, with 13 bases between them. The germline V gene encodes CDR1 SGHAT and CDR2 FQNNGV. This CDR3 reads CASSPSSGYQPQHF. The CDR3 DNA reads TGTGCCAGCAGCCCATCTTCCGGATATCAGCCCCAGCATTTT.

The table lists this clone with a few counts. The chain is built from TRBV4-1 and TRBJ1-5; 9 bases map to TRBD1. Germline CDR1 and CDR2: MGHRA and YSYEKL. CDR3 length equals 12 residues. J lost 5 bases, V lost 10 bases, and 3 bases had no gene match. The CDR3 DNA reads as TGCGCCAACAGACAGGGGGATCAGCCCCAGCATTTT. This translates into CANRQGDQPQHF.

The V call is TRBV29-1, the J call TRBJ1-2; maybe TRBD1 (5 bases). Per germline, CDR1 SQVTM and CDR2 ANQGSEA. The V end was cut by 4 bases, the J end by 8 bases, with 11 bases between. There are 11 residues in the CDR3. CDR3 amino acids: CSVGGQDGYTF. CDR3 bases: TGCAGCGTTGGTGGACAAGACGGCTACACCTTC.

The rearrangement joins TRBV12-5 to TRBJ1-5; D unclear. Germline CDR1 is LGHNT and CDR2 is FRNRAP. Between the trimmed V and J ends, which lost 3 bases and 7 bases, there was a span of 13 bases. This CDR3 region has 14 residues. CDR3 sequence reads: CASGFVDLGQPQHF. The CDR3 nucleotides are TGTGCTAGTGGTTTTGTAGATCTGGGGCAGCCCCAGCATTTT.

The rearrangement links TRBV14 to TRBJ1-5; D is undetermined. The CDR3 spans 13 residues. Looked up from germline, CDR1 is SGHDN and CDR2 is FVKESK. V was trimmed by 0 bases and J by 13 bases, leaving 13 bases between them. The CDR3 nucleotides are TGTGCCAGCAGCCAAGATCTAACGTCCCGACAGCATTTT. Translated: CASSQDLTSRQHF.

The chain employs TRBV7-3 and TRBJ1-2; the match to TRBD1 covers 7 bases. V shed 2 bases, J shed 7 bases, and the junction held 16 bases outside the gene matches. Per the germline V gene, CDR1 is SGHTA and CDR2 is FQGTGA. There are 17 residues in the CDR3. CDR3 amino acids: CASSLDASDRDGSGYTF. Written as DNA, the CDR3 is TGTGCCAGCAGCTTAGACGCTAGTGACAGGGATGGTTCTGGCTACACCTTC.

The V call is TRBV27, the J call TRBJ1-2; D is unresolved. The germline V and J ends were trimmed by 4 bases and 4 bases, with 4 bases remaining between them. CDR1 and CDR2 from the germline V gene are MNHEY and SMNVEV (reference sequence). The CDR3 extends over 11 amino acids. Written as DNA, the CDR3 is TGTGCCAGCAGTTCTGGCTATGGCTACACCTTC. Translating it yields CASSSGYGYTF.